This T cell receptor beta chain was recorded in a study of blood T cells in healthy people across ages. As regards this clonotype: The antigen is unknown.

All donors came from Russia, were Caucasian and healthy, and spanned ages roughly 6 to 95. Per sample, at least 5 micrograms of total RNA were extracted. Study conclusions and caveats: Older age went with lower TCR beta diversity per million T cells, in a roughly linear way.

A second roughly 6 to 12 cycle PCR used barcoded and J-beta primers. MiXCR was run by TCRdb on the 5' RACE reads, yielding one entry per CDR3 protein. The sample records approximately 800,000 distinct CDR3 sequences, approximately 53% being singletons. Sequencing input: blood. The clonotype was recovered from a man older than 75 in good health.

The CDR3 loop is CATSDSGVGGAYNEQFF. The CDR3, as DNA: TGTGCCACCAGTGATTCCGGGGTAGGCGGGGCCTACAATGAGCAGTTCTTC. This chain uses TRBV24-1 with TRBJ2-1; D is perhaps TRBD2 (6 bases). The V gene's germline CDR1 is KGHDR and CDR2 SFDVKD. The V end lost 2 bases, the J end lost 2 bases, and 15 bases lay between the germline ends. CDR3 size: 17 residues.